A selection of T cell receptor beta chains follows, all from one sample in a study of T cell changes during pregnancy in multiple sclerosis. The protocol was immunoSEQ multiplex PCR, while the TCRdb copy is restricted to in-frame clones and leaves out a portion. Of about 30,000 clones detected, 90% appear once; the ten largest clones hold approximately 0.5%. The sequences come from CD4+ T cells from peripheral blood mononuclear cells, collected in the third trimester of pregnancy. Every receptor here comes from a female donor in good health, enrolled as a control in a pregnancy study. CDR3s include the opening cysteine and the closing phenylalanine or tryptophan. A D gene is named only where the DNA matches it firmly. Expanded clones get a size class; other rows say once, few or many, or leave the size out.

CDR3 protein: CSADPTVEGYDTDTQYF
CDR3 DNA: TGCAGCGCGGACCCCACCGTCGAGGGCTACGACACAGATACGCAGTATTTT
clone size: .
J gene: TRBJ2-3
D gene: .
V gene: TRBV29-1

CDR3 protein: CASRVTGEVTEAFF
CDR3 DNA: TGTGCCAGCAGGGTTACAGGTGAGGTCACTGAAGCTTTCTTT
clone size: .
J gene: TRBJ1-1
D gene: .
V gene: TRBV2

CDR3 protein: CASRNRVGSGNYGYTF
CDR3 DNA: TGTGCCAGCAGGAACAGGGTGGGCAGCGGTAACTATGGCTACACCTTC
clone size: .
J gene: TRBJ1-2
D gene: .
V gene: TRBV2

CDR3 protein: CASGWGGATEAFF
CDR3 DNA: TGTGCTAGTGGCTGGGGGGGGGCCACTGAAGCTTTCTTT
clone size: .
J gene: TRBJ1-1
D gene: .
V gene: TRBV12-5

CDR3 protein: CASSLNSRGITEAFF
CDR3 DNA: TGTGCCAGCAGCTTAAACTCCAGGGGTATCACTGAAGCTTTCTTT
clone size: medium-sized
J gene: TRBJ1-1
D gene: .
V gene: TRBV7-9

CDR3 protein: CASSQGEATEAFF
CDR3 DNA: TGCGCCAGCAGCCAGGGTGAGGCCACTGAAGCTTTCTTT
clone size: .
J gene: TRBJ1-1
D gene: .
V gene: TRBV4-3

CDR3 protein: CASGTLLAATTYEQYF
CDR3 DNA: TGTGCCAGCGGGACCCTACTAGCGGCCACCACCTACGAGCAGTACTTC
clone size: .
J gene: TRBJ2-7
D gene: TRBD2
V gene: TRBV2

CDR3 protein: CASSPRDGSYGYTF
CDR3 DNA: TGTGCCAGCAGCCCGAGAGACGGGAGCTATGGCTACACCTTC
clone size: .
J gene: TRBJ1-2
D gene: .
V gene: TRBV5-6

CDR3 protein: CASSIEHKSYEQYF
CDR3 DNA: TGTGCCAGTAGTATAGAACACAAGTCCTACGAGCAGTACTTC
clone size: .
J gene: TRBJ2-7
D gene: .
V gene: TRBV19

CDR3 protein: CASSFGGPGELFF
CDR3 DNA: TGTGCCAGCAGTTTCGGGGGGCCCGGGGAGCTGTTTTTT
clone size: .
J gene: TRBJ2-2
D gene: .
V gene: TRBV28

CDR3 protein: CASSLALSLAGQKETQYF
CDR3 DNA: TGTGCCAGCAGCTTAGCGCTAAGTCTAGCGGGGCAGAAAGAGACCCAGTACTTC
clone size: .
J gene: TRBJ2-5
D gene: TRBD2
V gene: TRBV7-8

CDR3 protein: CASKQSDRAYNEQFF
CDR3 DNA: TGTGCCAGCAAACAGAGTGACCGTGCCTACAATGAGCAGTTCTTC
clone size: .
J gene: TRBJ2-1
D gene: .
V gene: TRBV6-6

CDR3 protein: CASMDRNTGELFF
CDR3 DNA: TGTGCCAGCATGGACAGAAACACCGGGGAGCTGTTTTTT
clone size: .
J gene: TRBJ2-2
D gene: .
V gene: TRBV9

CDR3 protein: CASSILGGTEAFF
CDR3 DNA: TGTGCCAGTAGTATTCTGGGGGGCACTGAAGCTTTCTTT
clone size: .
J gene: TRBJ1-1
D gene: .
V gene: TRBV19

CDR3 protein: CAWSGHSNYGYTF
CDR3 DNA: TGTGCCTGGAGCGGTCATTCAAACTATGGCTACACCTTC
clone size: .
J gene: TRBJ1-2
D gene: .
V gene: TRBV30

CDR3 protein: CASSSQGVGTGELFF
CDR3 DNA: TGTGCCAGTAGTAGTCAGGGGGTAGGGACCGGGGAGCTGTTTTTT
clone size: .
J gene: TRBJ2-2
D gene: TRBD1
V gene: TRBV19

CDR3 protein: CASSPHRGFQETQYF
CDR3 DNA: TGTGCCAGCAGCCCCCACAGGGGATTCCAAGAGACCCAGTACTTC
clone size: .
J gene: TRBJ2-5
D gene: TRBD1
V gene: TRBV9

CDR3 protein: CASSPGGASVNYGYTF
CDR3 DNA: TGTGCCAGCAGCCCCGGTGGGGCTAGTGTTAACTATGGCTACACCTTC
clone size: .
J gene: TRBJ1-2
D gene: .
V gene: TRBV11-2

CDR3 protein: CSVVVAGGATGELFF
CDR3 DNA: TGCAGCGTCGTGGTGGCGGGAGGCGCCACCGGGGAGCTGTTTTTT
clone size: .
J gene: TRBJ2-2
D gene: TRBD2
V gene: TRBV29-1

CDR3 protein: CASSESELGYTF
CDR3 DNA: TGTGCCAGCAGTGAAAGTGAACTCGGCTACACCTTC
clone size: .
J gene: TRBJ1-2
D gene: .
V gene: TRBV2

CDR3 protein: CAWTRTSAGTGELFF
CDR3 DNA: TGTGCCTGGACTCGGACTAGCGCGGGGACCGGGGAGCTGTTTTTT
clone size: .
J gene: TRBJ2-2
D gene: TRBD2
V gene: TRBV30

CDR3 protein: CASHGQGDYGYTF
CDR3 DNA: TGTGCCAGCCACGGACAGGGGGACTATGGCTACACCTTC
clone size: .
J gene: TRBJ1-2
D gene: TRBD1
V gene: TRBV19

CDR3 protein: CASSLHNGNTIYF
CDR3 DNA: TGTGCCAGCAGCTTGCACAATGGAAACACCATATATTTT
clone size: .
J gene: TRBJ1-3
D gene: .
V gene: TRBV5-6

CDR3 protein: CASSLVGGYRETQYF
CDR3 DNA: TGTGCCAGCAGCTTGGTCGGGGGGTACCGGGAGACGCAGTATTTT
clone size: .
J gene: TRBJ2-3
D gene: TRBD2
V gene: TRBV11-3